Listed below are T cell receptor beta chains from one sample, sequenced in a study of cytomegalovirus exposure and HLA in healthy donors. Here immunoSEQ multiplex PCR was the method, and the copy in TCRdb shows in-frame clones only, minus some. The data contain 200,000 or so clones, 75% to 90% of them singletons. Sample: PBMCs. The receptors originated from a boy younger than 10 in good health and CMV-seronegative. The CDR3 runs from the conserved cysteine through the conserved F or W. The D gene is left open where the match is weak. Rows may omit the clone size; those that give it use once, few, many or a size class.

j_gene: TRBJ2-5
d_gene: NA
abundance: NA
v_gene: TRBV29-1
CDR3nt: TGCAGCGCCTCGGCTAGCGTGCTCCGAAAGACCCAGTACTTC
CDR3aa: CSASASVLRKTQYF

j_gene: TRBJ1-2
d_gene: NA
abundance: few
v_gene: TRBV7-9
CDR3nt: TGTGCCAGCAGCTTAGGGGCGAACTATGGCTACACCTTC
CDR3aa: CASSLGANYGYTF

j_gene: TRBJ2-7
d_gene: TRBD1
abundance: NA
v_gene: TRBV18
CDR3nt: TGTGCCAGCTCACCACCGGGGACAGGGGGCTACGAGCAGTACTTC
CDR3aa: CASSPPGTGGYEQYF

j_gene: TRBJ1-1
d_gene: TRBD1
abundance: NA
v_gene: TRBV6-1
CDR3nt: TGTGCCAGCAGTGCCGGGACAGGGGGTCTGAACACTGAAGCTTTCTTT
CDR3aa: CASSAGTGGLNTEAFF

j_gene: TRBJ2-7
d_gene: NA
abundance: NA
v_gene: TRBV29-1
CDR3nt: TGCAGCGTTGACGGGGGAGGATCCTACGAGCAGTACTTC
CDR3aa: CSVDGGGSYEQYF

j_gene: TRBJ2-7
d_gene: TRBD1
abundance: NA
v_gene: TRBV11-2
CDR3nt: TGTGCCAGCAGCTCATGGGACAGGGGAAGGTACGAGCAGTACTTC
CDR3aa: CASSSWDRGRYEQYF

j_gene: TRBJ1-2
d_gene: NA
abundance: NA
v_gene: TRBV6-6
CDR3nt: TGTGCCAGCAGTTACTCCGCGGGGTCGGGAGGCTACACCTTC
CDR3aa: CASSYSAGSGGYTF

j_gene: TRBJ1-2
d_gene: NA
abundance: NA
v_gene: TRBV29-1
CDR3nt: TGCAGCGTTGAAGCCCTTGAGGTCTCCTATGGCTACACCTTC
CDR3aa: CSVEALEVSYGYTF

j_gene: TRBJ2-7
d_gene: NA
abundance: NA
v_gene: TRBV19
CDR3nt: TGTGCCAGTAGTTTCGAGGGAGGCGAGCAGTACTTC
CDR3aa: CASSFEGGEQYF

j_gene: TRBJ2-5
d_gene: TRBD1
abundance: NA
v_gene: TRBV7-9
CDR3nt: TGTGCCAGCAGCTTAGTCTGGCAGGGGGAAGAGACCCAGTACTTC
CDR3aa: CASSLVWQGEETQYF

j_gene: TRBJ2-1
d_gene: TRBD2
abundance: NA
v_gene: TRBV4-2
CDR3nt: TGTGCCAGCAGCCAAGTCCCCCGGGCTAGCGGGGGTTCTGAGCAGTTCTTC
CDR3aa: CASSQVPRASGGSEQFF

j_gene: TRBJ2-5
d_gene: TRBD2
abundance: NA
v_gene: TRBV30
CDR3nt: TGTGCCTGGAGTGGGCGGGGGGGCCCCTTTAAAGAGACCCAGTACTTC
CDR3aa: CAWSGRGGPFKETQYF

j_gene: TRBJ1-1
d_gene: NA
abundance: NA
v_gene: TRBV5-4
CDR3nt: TGTGCCAGCAGCTCCCCCGGGGGTTCCACTGAAGCTTTCTTT
CDR3aa: CASSSPGGSTEAFF

j_gene: TRBJ2-7
d_gene: NA
abundance: NA
v_gene: TRBV19
CDR3nt: TGTGCCAGTAGTATGTTTGCGGGACCTTCAAGCTCCTACGAGCAGTACTTC
CDR3aa: CASSMFAGPSSSYEQYF

j_gene: TRBJ1-2
d_gene: TRBD1
abundance: once
v_gene: TRBV7-2
CDR3nt: TGTGCCAGCCGAAGCCGAGGACAGGGGGAAGACTATGGCTACACCTTC
CDR3aa: CASRSRGQGEDYGYTF

j_gene: TRBJ2-7
d_gene: NA
abundance: NA
v_gene: TRBV19
CDR3nt: TGTGCCAGTAGTAAAACGTCGGGATCCTCCACCTACGAGCAGTACTTC
CDR3aa: CASSKTSGSSTYEQYF

j_gene: TRBJ2-1
d_gene: NA
abundance: NA
v_gene: TRBV5-8
CDR3nt: TGTGCCAGCAGCTTGGCCGCGTCTAAGGGGCACAATGAGCAGTTCTTC
CDR3aa: CASSLAASKGHNEQFF

j_gene: TRBJ2-1
d_gene: NA
abundance: NA
v_gene: TRBV7-8
CDR3nt: TGTGCCAGCAGCACACTCGACATGAGCTCCTACAATGAGCAGTTCTTC
CDR3aa: CASSTLDMSSYNEQFF

j_gene: TRBJ2-3
d_gene: NA
abundance: NA
v_gene: TRBV25-1
CDR3nt: TGTGCCAGCAGTGTCGGAGATACGCAGTATTTT
CDR3aa: CASSVGDTQYF

j_gene: TRBJ1-1
d_gene: TRBD1
abundance: NA
v_gene: TRBV7-9
CDR3nt: TGTGCCAGCAGCCCCGAGACAGGGATGAACACTGAAGCTTTCTTT
CDR3aa: CASSPETGMNTEAFF

j_gene: TRBJ2-1
d_gene: TRBD2
abundance: NA
v_gene: TRBV5-4
CDR3nt: TGTGCCAGCAGCTCACCGGGACTAGCGGCCGCCCGGTCCTACAATGAGCAGTTCTTC
CDR3aa: CASSSPGLAAARSYNEQFF

j_gene: TRBJ2-7
d_gene: NA
abundance: NA
v_gene: TRBV11-2
CDR3nt: TGTGCCAGCAGCTTAGCGGGGGTCTCCTACGAGCAGTACTTC
CDR3aa: CASSLAGVSYEQYF

j_gene: TRBJ1-1
d_gene: NA
abundance: few
v_gene: TRBV9
CDR3nt: TGTGCCAGCAGCGTAGGGGCCCTTAACACTGAAGCTTTCTTT
CDR3aa: CASSVGALNTEAFF

j_gene: TRBJ1-2
d_gene: TRBD1
abundance: NA
v_gene: TRBV19
CDR3nt: TGTGCCAGTAACACCGGACAGGGTACGAACTATGGCTACACCTTC
CDR3aa: CASNTGQGTNYGYTF